The clone carrying this TCR beta chain was seen many times. The target antigen is unknown. These data are taken from a study of early T cells in non-severe SARS-CoV-2 infection. Study results and limitations: Private and CD4 specificities were missed by VDJdb matching, which favored anti-spike CD8 responses.

The germline V and J ends were trimmed by 3 bases and 7 bases, with 12 bases remaining between them. The CDR3 sequence is 14 residues long. Tagging with unique molecular identifiers was applied to individual cDNA molecules. TCRdb used MiXCR to reprocess the 5' RACE reads, holding one entry per CDR3 protein. The table has roughly 60,000 distinct CDR3 sequences, around 5.2% seen once. This sequence was found in an adult who was a healthcare worker with PCR-confirmed SARS-CoV-2 infection or an uninfected control (not recorded which). The V gene is TRBV12-3 or TRBV12-4, the J gene TRBJ1-4; maybe TRBD1 (6 bases). The source material was whole blood. DNA of the CDR3: TGTGCCAGCAGTTTCGGGGGGGCGGTTGAAAAACTGTTTTTT. It is translated as CASSFGGAVEKLFF.